The 23 T cell receptor beta chains given below trace back to one sample, sequenced in a study of blood T cells in healthy people across ages. For the second PCR, which ran for about 6 to 11 cycles, a sample-barcoded 5' primer and a J-beta primer mix were used. MiXCR, run by TCRdb on the 5' RACE reads, gives a single entry per CDR3 protein. The sample yields 500,000 to 650,000 distinct CDR3 sequences, about 26% seen once. A further study also used this sample, focusing on T cells of mothers and their children.

The sample taken for sequencing was blood. Receptor source: a boy aged 2 to 10 in good health.

The chain is built from TRBV12-3 or TRBV12-4 and TRBJ1-5; no definite D call. V was cut by 3 bases and J by 7 bases, with 7 bases left in between. The CDR3 has 12 amino acids. CDR3 nucleotide sequence: TGTGCCAGCAGTTTTTCCGAACAGCCCCAGCATTTT. It translates to CASSFSEQPQHF.

The chain joins TRBV20-1 to TRBJ2-5, with D tentatively TRBD2 (6 bases). In germline, CDR1 is DFQATT, CDR2 SNEGSKA (reference sequence). V was trimmed by 3 bases and J by 2 bases, leaving 10 bases between them. The CDR3 runs to 13 residues. As DNA, the CDR3 is TGCAGTGCTAGGATGGGACTTCAAGAGACCCAGTACTTC. It specifies CSARMGLQETQYF.

The chain joins TRBV20-1 to TRBJ2-2; TRBD2 matches 15 bases. Germline-derived CDR1 and CDR2 are DFQATT and SNEGSKA (reference sequence). The CDR3 has 15 residues. The V and J ends lost 8 bases and 5 bases, in that order; junction bases with no gene match: 6. The CDR3 loop is CSTTGTSGGTGELFF. The CDR3 DNA reads TGCAGTACTACTGGGACTAGCGGGGGGACCGGGGAGCTGTTTTTT.

In its sample, this clonotype was seen once. One junction end does not reproduce the germline sequence, and a read error may be involved. V and J are TRBV18 and TRBJ1-5, with D hard to call. This CDR3 has 15 amino acids. Germline V CDR1 and CDR2: KGHSH, LQKENI. CDR3 nucleotide sequence: TGTGCCAGTTCACCACTGGACGGAGCCGATCAGCCCCAGCATTTT. Protein sequence: CASSPLDGADQPQHF.

The V and J genes are TRBV4-3 and TRBJ1-2, with no clear D. This CDR3 comprises 15 residues. V lost 4 bases, J lost 6 bases, and 18 bases lay in between. Per the germline V gene, CDR1 is LGHNA and CDR2 is YSLEER. CDR3 amino acids: CASSPKEDSRDGYTF. The CDR3 DNA follows: TGCGCCAGCAGCCCAAAAGAGGATAGTAGAGATGGCTACACCTTC.

There are a few counts of this clonotype. The chain carries TRBV24-1 and TRBJ2-1; 7 nucleotides line up with TRBD2. V dropped 3 bases and J dropped 0; count of bases not matched to a gene: 4. The length of the CDR3 is 16 residues. Germline V gene sequence: CDR1 KGHDR, CDR2 SFDVKD. The CDR3 region is CATSDGAGSSYNEQFF. The CDR3 bases are TGTGCCACCAGTGATGGAGCGGGGAGCTCCTACAATGAGCAGTTCTTC.

This chain connects TRBV5-1 to TRBJ2-1; 7 bases are shared with TRBD2. J was trimmed by 4 bases and V by 4 bases; bases with no gene match: 5. Germline CDR1 reads SGHRS; CDR2 reads YFSETQ. The CDR3 spans 14 residues. The CDR3 loop is CASSTGEGYNEQFF. DNA of the CDR3: TGCGCCAGCAGCACCGGGGAGGGGTACAATGAGCAGTTCTTC.

This clonotype was recorded a few times. A much bigger clone sits one base away, suggesting this may be a read error. This chain connects TRBV7-9 to TRBJ2-6; 7 bases map to TRBD1. Germline assignment: CDR1 SEHNR and CDR2 FQNEAQ (reference sequence). With 6 bases clipped from V and 0 bases from J, the junction kept 2 bases outside the gene matches. There are 15 residues in the CDR3. CDR3 coding DNA: TGTGCCAGCAGTTCAGGGGGCTCTGGGGCCAACGTCCTGACTTTC. This sequence encodes CASSSGGSGANVLTF.

The chain carries TRBV11-3 and TRBJ2-5; 7 positions match TRBD1. In germline, CDR1 is SGHNT, CDR2 YENEEA. This CDR3 has 14 residues. The trim removed 5 bases at V and 3 bases at J, leaving 6 bases unmatched. The chain's CDR3 is CASSGRDSKETQYF. CDR3 DNA sequence: TGTGCCAGCAGCGGACGGGACAGTAAAGAGACCCAGTACTTC.

In this sample, this clonotype turned up many times. The V call is TRBV11-2, the J call TRBJ2-7, with 9 bases that match TRBD1. This CDR3 spans 14 amino acids. After removal of 6 bases from V and 5 bases from J, the junction contained 8 bases not matched to a gene. Germline CDR1 reads SGHAT; CDR2 reads FQNNGV. CDR3: CASRAGTGTHEQYF. CDR3 nucleotides: TGTGCCAGCAGGGCCGGGACAGGGACCCACGAGCAGTACTTC. Drawing the rest from reference TRBV11-2 and TRBJ2-7, the complete variable domain is EAGVAQSPRYKIIEKRQSVAFWCNPISGHATLYWYQQILGQGPKLLIQFQNNGVVDDSQLPKDRFSAERLKGVDSTLKIQPAKLEDSAVYLCASRAGTGTHEQYFGPGTRLTVT.

This chain joins TRBV5-1 and TRBJ1-2, with unresolved D. This CDR3 spans 14 amino acids. The V and J ends lost 0 bases and 8 bases respectively, with 14 bases between them. Germline V gives CDR1 SGHRS, CDR2 YFSETQ. CDR3 DNA: TGCGCCAGCAGCTTGGGTCGGGGATCAGGAGGCTACACCTTC. Translated, it gives CASSLGRGSGGYTF.

In this sample, this clonotype turned up a few times. V gene TRBV21-1 combines with J gene TRBJ2-3; the D segment call TRBD2 is taken from the table without a DNA check. TRBV21-1 is tagged as a pseudogene. The CDR3 is made up of 15 amino acids. The CDR3 bases are TGTGCCAGCAGCAAAAAAGTAGGCCCGTCAGATACGCAGTATTTT. Residues: CASSKKVGPSDTQYF.

The chain recombines TRBV13 with TRBJ2-4, with 8 nucleotides matching TRBD2. Germline V CDR1 and CDR2: PRHDT, FYEKMQ (reference sequence). After removal of 5 bases from V and 4 bases from J, the junction contained 7 bases not matched to a gene. The CDR3 runs to 15 residues. This CDR3 is CASSNTGGGKNIQYF. The DNA for the CDR3 is TGTGCCAGCAGCAACACTGGCGGGGGGAAAAACATTCAGTACTTC.

This clonotype was observed a handful of times. The chain has TRBV20-1 and TRBJ1-2; D is unclear. From germline, CDR1 is DFQATT and CDR2 SNEGSKA (reference sequence). V lost 4 bases, J lost 0 bases, and 9 bases lay in between. There are 13 residues in the CDR3. In DNA form, the CDR3 reads TGCAGTGCTACCCCCAGCTCTAACTATGGCTACACCTTC. This translates into CSATPSSNYGYTF.

This clonotype was detected a few times. The chain couples TRBV4-1 to TRBJ1-1, with a weak D call TRBD1 (6 bases). Germline V gives CDR1 MGHRA, CDR2 YSYEKL. Trimming removed 4 bases from V and 4 bases from J, with 19 bases in between. The CDR3 extends over 16 amino acids. CDR3 in amino acids: CASSLGTRDSGTEAFF. In DNA form, the CDR3 reads TGCGCCAGCAGCCTCGGGACAAGGGATTCCGGCACTGAAGCTTTCTTT.

The sample holds a few counts of this clonotype. This chain links TRBV11-2 with TRBJ2-6; D remains ambiguous. Trimming removed 4 bases at V and 0 bases at J, with 7 bases between. The length of the CDR3 is 15 residues. Germline V gives CDR1 SGHAT, CDR2 FQNNGV. The CDR3 DNA follows: TGTGCCAGCAGCTATAGGATCTCTGGGGCCAACGTCCTGACTTTC. Its translation: CASSYRISGANVLTF.

The rearrangement uses TRBV28 and TRBJ1-4; the D is unclear. V lost 5 bases and J 4 bases, leaving 17 bases between the germline ends. The CDR3 runs 16 residues. Germline V gene lookup returns CDR1 MDHEN and CDR2 SYDVKM. The chain's CDR3 is CASSPPTYSVNEKLFF. The CDR3 nucleotides read TGTGCCAGCAGTCCCCCCACCTACAGTGTTAATGAAAAACTGTTTTTT.

A few counts support this clonotype. The rearrangement joins TRBV6-1 to TRBJ1-1, with a weak D call TRBD1 (5 bases). The CDR3 has 20 residues. Germline CDR1 is MNHNS and CDR2 is SASEGT. V was trimmed by 7 bases and J by 1 base, leaving 31 bases between them. The CDR3 loop reads CASNNAAGVVEWQPNTEAFF. CDR3 DNA sequence: TGTGCCAGCAACAACGCGGCGGGGGTAGTAGAGTGGCAACCGAACACTGAAGCTTTCTTT.

The table lists this clonotype with a few counts. This rearrangement joins TRBV10-1 to TRBJ2-7; the D is unclear. In germline, CDR1 is WNHNN, CDR2 SYGVQD (reference sequence). Trimming removed 2 bases at V and 2 bases at J, with 7 bases between. The CDR3 runs 13 residues. CDR3 DNA sequence: TGCGCCAGCAGTGAGGGGATGCCCTACGAGCAGTACTTC. As protein: CASSEGMPYEQYF.

About this clonotype: An end of the junction does not agree with germline; a read error may underlie this. This sequence joins TRBV7-9 and TRBJ1-2, with no clear D. The CDR3 totals 12 residues. Germline CDR1 is SEHNR and CDR2 is FQNEAQ (reference sequence). The DNA of the CDR3 is TGTGCCAGCAGCTTAATGGAGGATGGCTACGCCTTC. Its protein product is CASSLMEDGYAF.

This sequence joins TRBV20-1 and TRBJ1-4; D not resolved. Trimming took off 5 bases at V and 2 bases at J, with 12 bases between the two ends. The CDR3 sequence is 14 residues long. Germline loops: CDR1 DFQATT, CDR2 SNEGSKA (reference sequence). CDR3 residues: CSAPDRRTNEKLFF. CDR3 coding DNA: TGCAGTGCTCCGGACCGACGTACTAATGAAAAACTGTTTTTT.

This clonotype was seen only a few times. V is TRBV4-1 and J is TRBJ2-2; D remains unclear. Looked up from germline, CDR1 is MGHRA and CDR2 is YSYEKL. Deletions cut 5 bases from V and 0 bases from J, with 4 bases between. The CDR3 is 13 amino acids. The CDR3 DNA follows: TGCGCCAGCAGCAAGCCGAACACCGGGGAGCTGTTTTTT. Translation: CASSKPNTGELFF.

CDR3 protein: CASSAQGRETQYF. The CDR3 DNA reads TGTGCCAGCAGCGCACAGGGGAGAGAGACCCAGTACTTC. The V and J genes are TRBV14 and TRBJ2-5; TRBD1 agrees at 7 bases. V lost 5 bases and J lost 4; bases outside the gene matches: 4. This CDR3 contains 13 residues. Germline V lookup: CDR1 SGHDN, CDR2 FVKESK.